The 14 T cell receptor beta chains below were found in one sample sequenced in a study of T cells after yellow fever vaccination. TCRdb ran MiXCR on the 5' RACE reads and lists one entry per CDR3 protein. The repertoire includes about 170,000 distinct CDR3 sequences, 8% to 13% of them detected once, and 35% to 40% sits in the top ten. The material sequenced was CD8+ T cells sorted from PBMCs, taken 15 days after the yellow fever booster vaccination. The source is a man younger than 35 who received the YFV17D yellow fever vaccine.

The chain couples TRBV14 to TRBJ2-2; 7 bases line up with TRBD1. With V trimmed by 2 bases and J by 8 bases, 5 bases remained unmatched. The CDR3 is 14 residues long. Per germline, CDR1 SGHDN and CDR2 FVKESK. The CDR3 loop reads CASSQLDRAGELFF. CDR3 in DNA: TGTGCCAGCAGCCAACTCGACAGGGCAGGGGAGCTGTTTTTT. The full variable domain, with the rest looked up from reference TRBV14 and TRBJ2-2, is EAGVTQFPSHSVIEKGQTVTLRCDPISGHDNLYWYRRVMGKEIKFLLHFVKESKQDESGMPNNRFLAERTGGTYSTLKVQPAELEDSGVYFCASSQLDRAGELFFGEGSRLTVL.

This sequence joins TRBV4-1 and TRBJ1-2, with D perhaps matching TRBD1 (5 bases). This CDR3 has 15 residues. Germline CDR1 and CDR2: MGHRA and YSYEKL. Trimming pared 1 base from V and 2 bases from J, leaving 11 bases between. CDR3 DNA: TGCGCCAGCAGCCAAGTTACGGGACCGAACTATGGCTACACCTTC. Translation gives CASSQVTGPNYGYTF.

This chain joins TRBV5-5 and TRBJ2-3; D unresolved. The germline V and J ends were trimmed by 2 bases and 0 bases, with 10 bases remaining between them. Germline CDR1 is SGHKS and CDR2 is YYEKEE (reference sequence). CDR3 length: 15 residues. The CDR3 protein is CASSFRHGSTDTQYF. In DNA, the CDR3 is TGTGCCAGCAGCTTCAGGCATGGTAGCACAGATACGCAGTATTTT.

The chain joins TRBV12-5 to TRBJ2-5; 7 nucleotides match TRBD1. Germline V gives CDR1 LGHNT, CDR2 FRNRAP. The V gene end was trimmed by 5 bases and the J gene end by 7 bases; junction bases not matched to a gene: 1. This CDR3 is built from 11 residues. CDR3 nucleotide sequence: TGTGCTAGTGGTCCAGGGGGGACCCAGTACTTC. Translation gives CASGPGGTQYF. Full variable domain (rest looked up from reference TRBV12-5 and TRBJ2-5): DARVTQTPRHKVTEMGQEVTMRCQPILGHNTVFWYRQTMMQGLELLAYFRNRAPLDDSGMPKDRFSAEMPDATLATLKIQPSEPRDSAVYFCASGPGGTQYFGPGTRLLVL.

This clonotype was seen only a few times. This chain links TRBV9 with TRBJ2-1, with TRBD1 matching 10 bases. This CDR3 has 14 residues. Germline values: CDR1 SGDLS, CDR2 YYNGEE. J was trimmed by 3 bases and V by 4 bases; bases with no gene match: 1. The CDR3 DNA sequence: TGTGCCAGCAGCCGGGACAGGGGCTACAATGAGCAGTTCTTC. Protein product: CASSRDRGYNEQFF.

The chain has TRBV7-9 and TRBJ2-5; no reliable D call. Trimming removed 5 bases at V and 2 bases at J, with 12 bases between. Germline V gene lookup returns CDR1 SEHNR and CDR2 FQNEAQ (reference sequence). The CDR3 runs 14 residues. CDR3 region: CASSPDGFQETQYF. CDR3 DNA sequence: TGTGCCAGCAGCCCGGACGGATTTCAAGAGACCCAGTACTTC.

This clonotype came up many times. The chain combines TRBV4-1 with TRBJ2-3, with D hard to call. Germline CDR1 MGHRA, CDR2 YSYEKL. V lost 1 base, J lost 0 bases, and 8 bases lay in between. CDR3 length equals 15 residues. The CDR3, as DNA: TGCGCCAGCAGCCAAGTTGGCAGAAGCACAGATACGCAGTATTTT. It codes for CASSQVGRSTDTQYF.

V and J are TRBV27 and TRBJ1-5, with D maybe TRBD1 (5 bases). CDR1 and CDR2 (germline): MNHEY, SMNVEV (reference sequence). Trimming removed 2 bases from V and 4 bases from J, with 15 bases in between. The CDR3 spans 16 residues. This CDR3 is CASSLRSGVWNQPQHF. In nucleotides, the CDR3 is TGTGCCAGCAGTTTAAGGTCGGGGGTGTGGAATCAGCCCCAGCATTTT.

This clonotype has a count of ten or more. The J gene is TRBJ2-1, the V gene TRBV7-6; the D is unclear. This CDR3 is 14 amino acids long. The germline V gene encodes CDR1 SGHVS and CDR2 FNYEAQ. V lost 0 bases to trimming and J lost 2 bases, with 5 bases between them. CDR3 nucleotides: TGTGCCAGCAGCTTAGCAGGGCCCTACAATGAGCAGTTCTTC. Amino acids: CASSLAGPYNEQFF. The full variable domain, in which reference TRBV7-6 and TRBJ2-1 provide the parts outside the CDR3, is GAGVSQSPRYKVTKRGQDVALRCDPISGHVSLYWYRQALGQGPEFLTYFNYEAQQDKSGLPNDRFSAERPEGSISTLTIQRTEQRDSAMYRCASSLAGPYNEQFFGPGTRLTVL.

A few counts support this clonotype. This chain connects TRBV28 to TRBJ2-3, with 10 bases lining up with TRBD2. Trimming at V came to 7 bases and at J to 4 bases, leaving 8 bases not matched to a gene. This CDR3 is built from 15 residues. Germline lookup yields CDR1 MDHEN and CDR2 SYDVKM. CDR3 residues: CASNLSGGTADTQYF. For the CDR3, the DNA is TGTGCCAGCAACCTTAGCGGGGGGACCGCAGATACGCAGTATTTT.

This clonotype was seen more than once but under ten times. J is TRBJ1-1 and V is TRBV5-6, with 7 bases identical to TRBD1. CDR1 is SGHDT, CDR2 YYEEEE, per germline. V dropped 0 bases and J dropped 4; count of bases not matched to a gene: 9. The CDR3 spans 16 residues. CDR3 sequence reads: CASSLEARGIGTEAFF. The CDR3 DNA is TGTGCCAGCAGCTTGGAGGCCAGGGGGATTGGCACTGAAGCTTTCTTT.

This clonotype was picked up many times. The chain employs TRBV20-1 and TRBJ1-2; 7 bases agree with TRBD1. Germline CDR1 reads DFQATT; CDR2 reads SNEGSKA (reference sequence). The CDR3 covers 15 residues. The junction had 6 bases not matched to a gene; V was cut back by 0 bases and J by 2 bases. Here the CDR3 reads CSARDSARGNYGYTF. CDR3 DNA: TGCAGTGCTAGAGATTCGGCCAGGGGGAACTATGGCTACACCTTC.

This clonotype occurred a few times. The genes are TRBV11-2 and TRBJ1-4, with TRBD1 matching 8 bases. Germline-derived CDR1 and CDR2 are SGHAT and FQNNGV. The J segment lost 3 bases and the V segment lost 0 bases, leaving 6 bases of the junction unmatched. CDR3 length: 17 amino acids. CDR3 DNA: TGTGCCAGCAGCTTAGATCTGTGGGGACAGGCTAATGAAAAACTGTTTTTT. Protein sequence: CASSLDLWGQANEKLFF.

This clonotype was seen a few times. The chain is built from TRBV9 and TRBJ2-1; 11 bases line up with TRBD2. Per germline, CDR1 SGDLS and CDR2 YYNGEE. V was pared by 4 bases and J by 6 bases, with 6 bases of the junction left unmatched. This CDR3 comprises 15 residues. CDR3 region: CASSTTSGATNEQFF. The CDR3 region has the DNA TGTGCCAGCAGCACGACTAGCGGGGCGACCAATGAGCAGTTCTTC. Based on the CDR3 plus reference TRBV9 and TRBJ2-1, the full variable domain is DSGVTQTPKHLITATGQRVTLRCSPRSGDLSVYWYQQSLDQGLQFLIQYYNGEERAKGNILERFSAQQFPDLHSELNLSSLELGDSALYFCASSTTSGATNEQFFGPGTRLTVL.